What follows are 8 T cell receptor beta chains derived from one specimen sequenced in a study of blood T cell repertoires in COVID-19. Sequencing used immunoSEQ multiplex PCR; TCRdb keeps in-frame clones, though not all of them. The sample holds about 81,000 clones; around 80% are singletons and the top ten take around 13%. Specimen: peripheral blood. All receptors come from a human donor in a cohort sampled during active COVID-19.

This chain connects TRBV4-2 to TRBJ1-2; D unresolved. The CDR3 length is 15 residues. V shed 4 bases and J shed 8 bases, with 20 bases lying between them. Germline assignment: CDR1 LGHNA and CDR2 YNFKEQ. The chain's CDR3 is CASSPRLQAGEGYTF. CDR3 nucleotide sequence: TGTGCCAGCAGCCCCCGCCTGCAGGCCGGGGAAGGCTACACCTTC.

This chain joins TRBV29-1 and TRBJ2-3; TRBD1 agrees at 8 bases. After removal of 6 bases from V and 3 bases from J, the junction contained 8 bases not matched to a gene. Germline V lookup: CDR1 SQVTM, CDR2 ANQGSEA. The CDR3 runs 14 residues. CDR3 region: CSVLGQVGTDTQYF. The DNA of the CDR3 is TGCAGCGTGCTGGGACAGGTAGGGACAGATACGCAGTATTTT.

The V gene is TRBV28, the J gene TRBJ2-7; 10 bases map to TRBD2. The CDR3 runs 13 residues. Per the germline V gene, CDR1 is MDHEN and CDR2 is SYDVKM. The V and J ends lost 10 bases and 5 bases, in that order; junction bases with no gene match: 8. In nucleotides, the CDR3 is TGTGCCATCCGAACCGGGACTAGCGACGAGCAGTACTTC. Translation: CAIRTGTSDEQYF.

V and J are TRBV29-1 and TRBJ2-7, with 8 positions matching TRBD1. The CDR3 has 13 residues. CDR1 and CDR2 from the germline V gene are SQVTM and ANQGSEA. V dropped 3 bases and J dropped 6; count of bases not matched to a gene: 7. Here the CDR3 reads CSVDGQGEGEQYF. The DNA for the CDR3 is TGCAGCGTTGATGGACAGGGTGAGGGCGAGCAGTACTTC.

The chain is built from TRBV5-6 and TRBJ1-4, with D possibly matching TRBD1 (5 bases). The CDR3 is 16 amino acids. V was pared by 0 bases and J by 6 bases, with 15 bases between. The germline V gene has CDR1 SGHDT and CDR2 YYEEEE. The CDR3 DNA follows: TGTGCCAGCAGCTTGGGTACAGGAATGTTTGATGAAAAACTGTTTTTT. Translated, it gives CASSLGTGMFDEKLFF. Looking up the rest from reference TRBV5-6 and TRBJ1-4 gives the full variable domain: DAGVTQSPTHLIKTRGQQVTLRCSPKSGHDTVSWYQQALGQGPQFIFQYYEEEERQRGNFPDRFSGHQFPNYSSELNVNALLLGDSALYLCASSLGTGMFDEKLFFGSGTQLSVL.

The chain's CDR3 is CASSLVPGHNTGELFF. As DNA, the CDR3 is TGTGCCAGCAGCTTAGTACCGGGACACAACACCGGGGAGCTGTTTTTT. The chain is built from TRBV7-9 and TRBJ2-2; D might be TRBD1 (6 bases). The length of the CDR3 is 16 residues. The germline V gene has CDR1 SEHNR and CDR2 FQNEAQ (reference sequence). Trimming took 1 base from V and 2 from J, leaving 11 bases between them.

The V and J genes are TRBV7-8 and TRBJ2-5; D is unclear. The CDR3 consists of 16 residues. Germline V gives CDR1 SGHVS, CDR2 FQNEAQ. The V and J ends lost 1 base and 2 bases respectively, with 14 bases between them. CDR3: CASSLVLITRQETQYF. The CDR3 nucleotides read TGTGCCAGCAGCTTAGTTCTCATTACGCGACAAGAGACCCAGTACTTC.

The rearrangement links TRBV3-1 (or the pseudogene TRBV3-2) to TRBJ2-7; perhaps TRBD2 as D (6 bases). CDR3 length equals 14 residues. Deletions cut 1 base from V and 3 bases from J, with 10 bases between. The germline V gene has CDR1 LGHDT and CDR2 YNNKEL (reference sequence). CDR3 sequence (DNA): TGTGCCAGCAGCCAAGCGGTCGGGGGCTACGAGCAGTACTTC. It yields the protein CASSQAVGGYEQYF.